This T cell receptor beta chain was observed in a study of T cell clones after liver transplantation. Overall study context: TCRbeta sequencing after a pre-transplant mixed lymphocyte reaction identified graft-donor-reactive clones, later tracked in post-transplant blood. As an antigen-independent comparator, third-party-reactive TCRbeta sequences came from pre-transplant mixed lymphocyte reactions.

CD3+CD4+ and CD3+CD8+ cells were FACS-sorted from thawed unstimulated PBMCs. Germline CDR1 and CDR2: SNHLY and FYNNEI. The CDR3 contains 14 residues. The V gene end was trimmed by 6 bases and the J gene end by 0 bases; junction bases not matched to a gene: 1. The assay was immunoSEQ multiplex PCR, and TCRdb's table has in-frame clones only and misses some. The sample records some 75,000 clones, 75% to 85% being singletons. Sequenced material: CD4+ T cells from blood, taken before liver transplant. The receptor comes from a human donor who received a liver transplant. The chain joins TRBV2 to TRBJ2-2; 7 nucleotides agree with TRBD1. CDR3 in DNA: TGTGCCAGCAGGGACAGGACGAACACCGGGGAGCTGTTTTTT. Translated, it gives CASRDRTNTGELFF. The whole variable domain, filled in from reference TRBV2 and TRBJ2-2, reads EPEVTQTPSHQVTQMGQEVILRCVPISNHLYFYWYRQILGQKVEFLVSFYNNEISEKSEIFDDQFSVERPDGSNFTLKIRSTKLEDSAMYFCASRDRTNTGELFFGEGSRLTVL.